The sequence of this T cell receptor (beta chain) was determined in a study of T-cell reconstitution after alpha-beta-depleted transplantation in children. Preparation of the TCRbeta library was carried out with unique molecular identifiers. MiXCR, applied by TCRdb to the PCR reads, yields one record per CDR3 protein. The sample lists 540,000 or so distinct CDR3 sequences; about 23% were seen once. Findings and caveats of the study: Fresh T-cell production supplied most of the T-cell counts and diversity seen one year after transplant. Reported findings indicate that, about two months after transplant, alpha-beta T cells came from several hundred expanded clones, which were derived from non-depleted graft cells. Several patients had high TCRbeta diversity at day 60; it came from surviving recipient T cells and thymic progenitors.

This clonotype was counted many times. Its cognate antigen is unknown. Trimming cost V 8 bases and J 1 base; bases outside gene matches: 5. The CDR3 extends over 13 amino acids. Germline-derived CDR1 and CDR2 are SQVTM and ANQGSEA. The clonotype originates from a boy under two years old who had a stem cell transplant for acute myeloid leukemia, so the T cells may come from the graft donor. The chain carries TRBV29-1 and TRBJ1-3; the match to TRBD1 covers 7 bases. The sample was PBMCs, mostly from graft donor cells, taken 360 days after TCRalphabeta/CD19-depleted stem cell transplant. CDR3 coding DNA: TGCAGCACTCAGACAGGGTCTGGAAACACCATATATTTT. Translating gives CSTQTGSGNTIYF.